This T cell receptor (beta chain) was observed in a study of blood T cell repertoires in COVID-19. Study-wide context: Samples taken during acute and convalescent COVID-19 were collected in the United States, Italy and Spain.

This clone appeared a single time. The V gene lost 1 base and the J gene lost 2 bases, with 8 bases spanning the gap. The CDR3 sequence is 14 residues long. Per germline, CDR1 LGHDT and CDR2 YNNKEL (reference sequence). How the authors handled the data: Reference gene primer amplification yielded estimated nucleated cell counts. Data came from immunoSEQ multiplex PCR; TCRdb stores just in-frame clones and leaves some out. That table gives V, J and clone size, and the DNA gave D and trimming. The table has some 130,000 clones, approximately 82% seen once. The rearrangement joins TRBV3-1 (or the pseudogene TRBV3-2) to TRBJ2-5; a weak D match, TRBD1 (5 bases). The clonotype comes from a man aged 55 to 70 who had recovered from COVID-19. Sequencing was performed on peripheral blood. The chain's CDR3 is CASSQAAGQETQYF. The DNA of the CDR3 is TGTGCCAGCAGCCAAGCGGCAGGGCAAGAGACCCAGTACTTC.